The clone carrying this T cell receptor beta chain was found a few times. Antigen specificity is unknown. The data stem from a study of sequential checkpoint blockade in melanoma. Study information: First-line arms were nivolumab then ipilimumab, or the reverse, randomized 1:1. TCRβ was sequenced from DNA of approximately 91 pretreatment tumors.

Measured with immunoSEQ multiplex PCR; TCRdb has only the in-frame clones, and not every one. The sample includes about 37,000 clones, 30% to 40% of them seen just once. Findings and caveats of the study: Pretreatment TIL clonality tracked with response in the nivolumab-first arm. Mutational load did not correlate with tumor T-cell fraction or clonality.

The CDR3 has 19 amino acids. The ends lost 5 bases at V and 3 bases at J; junction bases unmatched: 18. The germline CDR1 and CDR2 sequences are SGDLS and YYNGEE. Noted treatment: randomized to nivolumab then ipilimumab (arm A) or the reverse (arm B). The receptor comes from a human donor with melanoma. The input for sequencing was tumor tissue (inferred from file names), taken from a patient given nivolumab and ipilimumab in sequence. V gene TRBV9 combines with J gene TRBJ2-1, with 9 bases fitting TRBD2. The CDR3 loop reads CASSEPATSGQEVYNEQFF. The CDR3, as DNA: TGTGCCAGCAGTGAACCCGCGACTAGCGGACAAGAAGTCTACAATGAGCAGTTCTTC.